Listed below are T cell receptor beta chains from one sample, sequenced in a study of siplizumab effects on memory and regulatory T cells. TCRdb's table, derived via immunoSEQ multiplex PCR, lists solely in-frame clones and lacks some. The data hold about 98,000 clones, with around nine tenths observed a single time. Sequencing used CD4+ T cells sorted from blood. Receptors originate from a human donor in good health. Each CDR3 is given with its conserved first and last residue. The D gene is left open where the match is weak. Size is omitted from some rows. Given values are once, few, many or a class for expanded clones.

j_call d_call v_call clone_size cdr3_aa cdr3_nt
TRBJ1-4 TRBD1 TRBV6-6 - CASSDRGPNEKLFF TGTGCCAGCAGTGACAGGGGGCCCAATGAAAAACTGTTTTTT
TRBJ2-1 TRBD2 TRBV7-2 - CASSLAWASGVPTLNEQFF TGTGCCAGCAGCTTAGCTTGGGCTAGCGGGGTCCCGACGTTGAATGAGCAGTTCTTC
TRBJ2-3 - TRBV28 - CASTPGRVTSTDTQYF TGTGCCAGCACGCCTGGCCGGGTTACTAGCACAGATACGCAGTATTTT
TRBJ2-7 TRBD1 TRBV11-2 - CASSTDTTGQLPEQYF TGTGCCAGCAGCACCGATACGACAGGGCAGCTTCCCGAGCAGTACTTC
TRBJ1-2 - TRBV1 - CTSRNGTGFLPNYGYTF TGCACCAGCCGGAACGGGACAGGTTTTCTCCCTAACTATGGCTACACCTTC
TRBJ2-7 - TRBV7-9 - CASSLVVEGEQYF TGTGCCAGCAGCTTAGTAGTTGAAGGTGAGCAGTACTTC
TRBJ1-2 - TRBV28 - CASSSSARADYGYTF TGTGCCAGCAGTTCCAGCGCAAGGGCAGATTATGGCTACACCTTC
TRBJ2-1 TRBD2 TRBV5-4 - CASSSSGKASYNEQFF TGTGCCAGCAGCTCTAGCGGGAAGGCCTCCTACAATGAGCAGTTCTTC
TRBJ2-5 - TRBV25-1 - CASSETGRIQETQYF TGTGCCAGCAGTGAAACGGGGCGGATACAAGAGACCCAGTACTTC
TRBJ1-2 - TRBV29-1 once CSGGAENYGYTF TGCTCGGGAGGGGCGGAGAACTATGGCTACACCTTC
TRBJ1-1 - TRBV6-6 once CASSYLGDTEAFF TGTGCCAGCAGTTATCTGGGAGACACTGAAGCTTTCTTT
TRBJ1-5 - TRBV6-5 - CASSDFDSNQPQHF TGTGCCAGCAGTGACTTCGATAGCAATCAGCCCCAGCATTTT
TRBJ1-4 - TRBV28 - CASSLSRALNEKLFF TGTGCCAGCAGTTTATCCAGGGCCCTTAATGAAAAACTGTTTTTT
TRBJ1-6 - TRBV5-4 - CASSLGTSSYNSPLHF TGTGCCAGCAGCTTGGGGACGAGCTCCTATAATTCACCCCTCCACTTT
TRBJ1-2 - TRBV2 - CASKGSTNGYTF TGTGCCAGTAAGGGGTCTACGAATGGCTACACCTTC
TRBJ2-2 - TRBV11-3 - CASSPKSSPNTGELFF TGTGCCAGCAGCCCCAAGTCGTCTCCGAACACCGGGGAGCTGTTTTTT
TRBJ1-4 - TRBV27 - CASSPLNTNEKLFF TGTGCCAGCAGTCCCCTAAACACTAATGAAAAACTGTTTTTT
TRBJ2-7 - TRBV6-1 - CASSEGGARGALSYEQYF TGTGCCAGCAGTGAGGGGGGGGCTAGAGGGGCCTTATCCTACGAGCAGTACTTC
TRBJ1-2 - TRBV9 - CASSAEPTTGWGYTF TGTGCCAGCAGCGCAGAGCCTACAACAGGGTGGGGCTACACCTTC
TRBJ2-7 TRBD1 TRBV7-6 few CASSNRGHEQYF TGTGCCAGCAGCAACAGGGGGCACGAGCAGTACTTC
TRBJ2-7 - TRBV5-1 - CASSLAFTGPNYEQYF TGCGCCAGCAGCTTAGCATTTACGGGACCAAACTACGAGCAGTACTTC
TRBJ2-3 - TRBV4-2 - CASSQDLRRTDTQYF TGTGCCAGCAGCCAAGATTTACGGCGCACAGATACGCAGTATTTT
TRBJ2-2 - TRBV29-1 few CSVVTLNRELFF TGCAGCGTTGTTACTCTCAACCGGGAGCTGTTTTTT
TRBJ1-5 - TRBV25-1 - CASSDSRKSNSNQPQHF TGTGCCAGCAGTGACTCCAGAAAATCGAATAGCAATCAGCCCCAGCATTTT
TRBJ1-2 - TRBV14 - CASSPGPGIYGYTF TGTGCCAGCAGCCCCGGGCCAGGGATTTATGGCTACACCTTC
TRBJ2-2 TRBD2 TRBV9 - CASSGLALSTGELFF TGTGCCAGCAGTGGACTAGCCTTATCCACCGGGGAGCTGTTTTTT
TRBJ1-2 TRBD1 TRBV29-1 - CSGQTGMGNYGYTF TGCAGCGGCCAGACAGGGATGGGTAACTATGGCTACACCTTC
TRBJ2-5 TRBD1 TRBV9 - CASSVEGTGLSETQYF TGTGCCAGCAGCGTAGAAGGGACAGGGCTTTCGGAGACCCAGTACTTC
TRBJ1-2 - TRBV18 - CASSSEDYGYTF TGTGCCAGCTCATCAGAGGACTATGGCTACACCTTC
TRBJ1-5 - TRBV7-9 - CASSLQGGQPQHF TGTGCCAGCAGCTTACAGGGTGGTCAGCCCCAGCATTTT
TRBJ2-3 - TRBV29-1 - CSVGPGDTQYF TGCAGCGTTGGTCCAGGGGATACGCAGTATTTT
TRBJ1-5 TRBD1 TRBV18 - CASSPFGQGNQPQHF TGTGCCAGCTCACCGTTCGGACAGGGCAATCAGCCCCAGCATTTT
TRBJ1-3 - TRBV5-1 - CASSSRGDSGNTIYF TGCGCCAGCAGCTCCAGAGGGGATTCTGGAAACACCATATATTTT